This T cell receptor beta chain was sequenced in a study of blood T cell repertoires in COVID-19. Turning to the study itself: Samples taken during acute and convalescent COVID-19 were collected in the United States, Italy and Spain. T cells, B-cell-depleted T cells, or PBMCs provided the cDNA or gDNA that served as material.

The data were produced by immunoSEQ multiplex PCR, yet TCRdb's version contains in-frame clones alone and is incomplete. The data show fewer than 85,000 clones, with about 90% seen just once and under 6% held by the top ten. Germline-derived CDR1 and CDR2 are SGHTA and FQGNSA. The V and J ends lost 7 bases and 4 bases, in that order; junction bases with no gene match: 8. The CDR3 totals 15 residues. Sequencing was done on a sample of peripheral blood. The source of this sequence is a human donor in a cohort sampled during active COVID-19. The chain recombines TRBV7-2 with TRBJ2-1, with 9 bases lining up with TRBD2. CDR3 sequence reads: CASTQKTSGYNEQFF. CDR3 DNA: TGTGCCAGCACCCAGAAGACTAGCGGATACAATGAGCAGTTCTTC.